One and the same sample provided the 26 T cell receptor beta chains below, sequenced in a study of radiotherapy plus CTLA-4 blockade in lung cancer. Repertoires were generated with immunoSEQ multiplex PCR, while TCRdb's copy carries only in-frame clones and drops some. The table includes about 98,000 clones, 75% to 90% detected once. Source: peripheral blood, taken from a patient treated with radiotherapy plus ipilimumab. These receptors originate from a human donor with non-small cell lung cancer who had a partial response to radiotherapy plus ipilimumab.

The chain is built from TRBV19 and TRBJ2-1, with 10 bases fitting TRBD2. V lost 3 bases and J lost 3; bases outside the gene matches: 11. CDR3 length equals 18 residues. CDR1 is LNHDA and CDR2 is SQIVND in the germline V gene (reference sequence). CDR3 residues: CASSIWASGSKVYNEQFF. In DNA, the CDR3 is TGTGCCAGTAGTATTTGGGCTAGCGGGAGTAAGGTCTACAATGAGCAGTTCTTC.

The J gene is TRBJ2-7, the V gene TRBV18, with a weak D call TRBD2 (6 bases). The germline V and J ends were trimmed by 2 bases and 4 bases, with 15 bases remaining between them. The germline V gene has CDR1 KGHSH and CDR2 LQKENI. The CDR3 runs 15 residues. The CDR3: CASSPNRDLSYEQYF. The CDR3 nucleotides are TGTGCCAGCTCACCAAACCGGGACTTATCTTACGAGCAGTACTTC.

The rearrangement uses TRBV5-8 and TRBJ1-5; D is perhaps TRBD1 (6 bases). The CDR3 consists of 16 residues. Trimming left V 4 bases short and J 2 bases short, with 16 bases between. Germline assignment: CDR1 SGHTS and CDR2 YDEGEE. CDR3 nucleotide sequence: TGTGCCAGCAGCCTATTAGGGGGGGTGGGCAATCAGCCCCAGCATTTT. This encodes CASSLLGGVGNQPQHF.

The chain recombines TRBV28 with TRBJ1-4, with 8 bases identical to TRBD1. J lost 6 bases, V lost 7 bases, and 1 base had no gene match. CDR1 is MDHEN, CDR2 SYDVKM, per germline. The CDR3 is 12 residues long. The CDR3 DNA sequence: TGTGCCAGCAAGACAGGGGATGAAAAACTGTTTTTT. Its translation is CASKTGDEKLFF. The full variable domain, in which reference TRBV28 and TRBJ1-4 provide the parts outside the CDR3, is DVKVTQSSRYLVKRTGEKVFLECVQDMDHENMFWYRQDPGLGLRLIYFSYDVKMKEKGDIPEGYSVSREKKERFSLILESASTNQTSMYLCASKTGDEKLFFGSGTQLSVL.

The chain joins TRBV27 to TRBJ2-1; 9 bases map to TRBD2. The length of the CDR3 is 14 residues. The germline CDR1 and CDR2 sequences are MNHEY and SMNVEV (reference sequence). Trimming took 5 bases from V and 5 from J; bases not matched to a gene: 4. CDR3: CASSRLAANNEQFF. CDR3 nucleotides: TGTGCCAGCAGTCGACTAGCGGCGAACAATGAGCAGTTCTTC.

The chain couples TRBV18 to TRBJ1-2, with D hard to call. In germline, CDR1 is KGHSH, CDR2 LQKENI. The CDR3 extends over 17 amino acids. V lost 3 bases to trimming and J lost 0 bases, with 17 bases between them. Here the CDR3 DNA reads TGTGCCAGCTCACCGACACCCTCGAATGCCCCTAACTATGGCTACACCTTC. Protein sequence: CASSPTPSNAPNYGYTF.

As to this clone: This specimen includes other DNA sequences encoding the same CDR3. The gene calls are TRBV28 and TRBJ1-5; no clear D gene. Germline V lookup: CDR1 MDHEN, CDR2 SYDVKM. The CDR3 totals 13 residues. V dropped 4 bases and J dropped 2 bases, with 6 bases sitting between them. CDR3 amino acids: CASSWGGNQPQHF. CDR3 nucleotides: TGTGCCAGCAGTTGGGGAGGCAATCAGCCCCAGCATTTT.

Concerning this clone: Other DNA variants within this sample encode the same CDR3. The V and J genes are TRBV6-1 and TRBJ1-1; D unresolved. V lost 1 base, J lost 4 bases, and 7 bases lay in between. From germline, CDR1 is MNHNS and CDR2 SASEGT. The length of the CDR3 is 13 residues. Written as DNA, the CDR3 is TGTGCCAGCAGTGAAGTGCGGAGCACTGAAGCTTTCTTT. Protein sequence: CASSEVRSTEAFF.

The chain has TRBV14 and TRBJ2-1, with TRBD2 identical over 8 bases. Trimming at V came to 5 bases and at J to 4 bases, leaving 7 bases not matched to a gene. The CDR3 contains 15 residues. CDR1 and CDR2 (germline): SGHDN, FVKESK. The CDR3 region is CASSRYGTRYNEQFF. CDR3 sequence (DNA): TGTGCCAGCAGCAGGTACGGGACTAGGTACAATGAGCAGTTCTTC.

This chain links TRBV10-3 with TRBJ1-2, with a possible D match to TRBD1 (5 bases). The germline CDR1 and CDR2 sequences are ENHRY and SYGVKD. CDR3 length: 15 amino acids. Deletions cut 2 bases from V and 4 bases from J, with 14 bases between. CDR3 DNA sequence: TGTGCCATCAGTGAGACACTGACAGCTCTCTATGGCTACACCTTC. It is translated as CAISETLTALYGYTF.

This chain links TRBV19 with TRBJ2-2; TRBD1 aligns across 7 bases. This CDR3 contains 15 residues. CDR1 and CDR2 (germline): LNHDA, SQIVND (reference sequence). The V gene end was trimmed by 6 bases and the J gene end by 3 bases; junction bases not matched to a gene: 7. The CDR3 spells CASSPTGVDTGELFF. As DNA, the CDR3 is TGTGCCAGTAGCCCCACAGGGGTGGACACCGGGGAGCTGTTTTTT.

V usage is TRBV7-6 and J usage is TRBJ2-3, with TRBD2 identical over 11 bases. In germline, CDR1 is SGHVS, CDR2 FNYEAQ. The CDR3 sequence is 14 residues long. V lost 5 bases, J lost 6 bases, and 4 bases stayed unmatched. The CDR3 bases are TGTGCCAGCAGCCTGGGACTAGCGGCCGATACGCAGTATTTT. Its translation: CASSLGLAADTQYF.

DNA of the CDR3: TGTGCCAGCAGCCCTAGCGGGAACACCGGGGAGCTGTTTTTT. This translates into CASSPSGNTGELFF. This chain links TRBV9 with TRBJ2-2; 7 positions agree with TRBD2. V gave up 4 bases and J gave up 1 base; unmatched junction bases: 1. CDR1 and CDR2 from the germline V gene are SGDLS and YYNGEE. CDR3 length equals 14 residues.

The chain has TRBV5-1 and TRBJ1-1; 8 nucleotides align to TRBD1. Germline V gene data show CDR1 as SGHRS and CDR2 as YFSETQ. V shed 7 bases, J shed 3 bases, and the junction held 8 bases outside the gene matches. This CDR3 region has 14 residues. The CDR3 protein is CASAPQGAHTEAFF. CDR3 bases: TGCGCCAGCGCCCCGCAGGGGGCCCACACTGAAGCTTTCTTT.

The rearrangement uses TRBV28 and TRBJ1-1; 8 nucleotides line up with TRBD1. V dropped 3 bases and J dropped 2; count of bases not matched to a gene: 2. The CDR3 consists of 14 residues. Per germline, CDR1 MDHEN and CDR2 SYDVKM. The CDR3 sequence is CASSLTGVNTEAFF. The CDR3 DNA reads TGTGCCAGCAGTTTGACAGGGGTAAACACTGAAGCTTTCTTT.

Of note for this clone: The same CDR3 is also encoded by other DNA sequences in this sample. The V gene is TRBV5-1, the J gene TRBJ1-1; D is unclear. The CDR3 has 13 residues. Trimming shortened V by 1 base and J by 2 bases, and 6 bases separated the two germline ends. Germline V gene sequence: CDR1 SGHRS, CDR2 YFSETQ. CDR3 amino acids: CASSLRENTEAFF. The CDR3 DNA reads TGCGCCAGCAGCTTGAGAGAAAACACTGAAGCTTTCTTT.

The rearrangement links TRBV4-1 to TRBJ1-1; D gene unclear. Trimming removed 1 base at V and 2 bases at J, with 14 bases between. CDR1 and CDR2 from the germline V gene are MGHRA and YSYEKL. The CDR3 loop spans 16 amino acids. The CDR3 sequence: CASSQVASRRNTEAFF. As DNA, the CDR3 is TGCGCCAGCAGCCAAGTCGCCTCTAGGAGAAACACTGAAGCTTTCTTT.

The chain joins TRBV21-1 to TRBJ2-3; the D call of TRBD2 is as the table states it, not checked on the DNA. TRBV21-1 is reported as a pseudogene. The CDR3 is 15 amino acids. CDR3 in amino acids: CASSKTRSEVVTQYF. The CDR3 DNA follows: TGTGCCAGCAGCAAAACTAGGAGTGAGGTGGTTACGCAGTATTTT.

The sample holds many counts of this clone. The chain links TRBV9 to TRBJ2-1; 10 bases are a match to TRBD1. CDR3 size: 18 residues. The V gene end was trimmed by 4 bases and the J gene end by 7 bases; junction bases not matched to a gene: 17. Germline V gene data show CDR1 as SGDLS and CDR2 as YYNGEE. CDR3 loop: CASSLGQGTSLGVNEQFF. The CDR3 nucleotides read TGTGCCAGCAGCTTGGGACAGGGGACTAGTCTGGGAGTAAATGAGCAGTTCTTC.

The chain combines TRBV5-6 with TRBJ2-1; D is ambiguous. Trimming took off 1 base at V and 4 bases at J, with 6 bases between the two ends. The germline V gene encodes CDR1 SGHDT and CDR2 YYEEEE. The CDR3 covers 13 residues. CDR3 protein: CASSLTVYNEQFF. As DNA, the CDR3 is TGTGCCAGCAGCTTGACAGTTTACAATGAGCAGTTCTTC.

This clone has a handful of counts. DNA for the CDR3: TGTGCCAGCAGTTACCCCGAGAGGGACACTGAAGCTTTCTTT. Its translation is CASSYPERDTEAFF. This chain connects TRBV6-6 to TRBJ1-1; D not certain. Deletions cut 2 bases from V and 3 bases from J, with 10 bases between. CDR3 length equals 14 residues. Germline V gene sequence: CDR1 MNHNY, CDR2 SVGAGI (reference sequence).

This chain connects TRBV2 to TRBJ1-1; tentatively, D is TRBD1 (6 bases). Trimming removed 7 bases at V and 2 bases at J, with 11 bases between. This CDR3 spans 13 amino acids. CDR1 is SNHLY, CDR2 FYNNEI, per germline. The CDR3 sequence: CASTKGGNTEAFF. In DNA form, the CDR3 reads TGTGCCAGCACCAAAGGGGGAAACACTGAAGCTTTCTTT.

V usage is TRBV19 and J usage is TRBJ1-5; D is undetermined. V was trimmed by 6 bases and J by 6 bases, leaving 12 bases between them. The CDR3 contains 13 residues. Germline V gene lookup returns CDR1 LNHDA and CDR2 SQIVND (reference sequence). In DNA, the CDR3 is TGTGCCAGTAGCCGGGTTGAGGGTCAGCCCCAGCATTTT. Translating gives CASSRVEGQPQHF.

This clone came up a few times. The gene calls are TRBV18 and TRBJ2-1, with 12 bases lining up with TRBD2. The germline gives CDR1 KGHSH, CDR2 LQKENI. With 6 bases clipped from V and 5 bases from J, the junction kept 8 bases outside the gene matches. There are 16 residues in the CDR3. CDR3 in amino acids: CASSPTTSGGNNEQFF. The CDR3 coding sequence is TGTGCCAGCTCGCCAACTACTAGCGGGGGGAACAATGAGCAGTTCTTC.

The V and J genes are TRBV4-3 and TRBJ1-2; 9 bases map to TRBD1. The CDR3 sequence is 16 residues long. CDR1 and CDR2 (germline): LGHNA, YSLEER. The ends lost 8 bases at V and 2 bases at J; junction bases unmatched: 12. The CDR3 spells CASENFHGQGNYGYTF. The CDR3 nucleotides read TGCGCCAGCGAAAATTTTCACGGACAGGGGAACTATGGCTACACCTTC.

This clone occurred many times. The same CDR3 also results from other DNA sequences found in this sample. The V call is TRBV28, the J call TRBJ1-2; D possibly corresponds to TRBD1 (6 bases). CDR1 is MDHEN and CDR2 is SYDVKM in the germline V gene. Trimming pared 4 bases from V and 4 bases from J, leaving 10 bases between. CDR3 length: 13 residues. The CDR3 loop reads CASSSGGRYGYTF. DNA of the CDR3: TGTGCCAGCAGTTCCGGGGGGCGCTATGGCTACACCTTC.